A single sample gave rise to the 10 T cell receptor beta chains below, sequenced in a study of blood T cells in healthy people across ages. With a J-beta primer mix and a sample-barcoded 5' primer, a second PCR ran about 7 to 12 cycles. TCRdb independently ran MiXCR on the 5' RACE reads; one entry per CDR3 protein. The sample includes about 970,000 distinct CDR3 sequences, roughly 51% of them seen just once. What was sequenced was blood. The source of these receptors is a woman aged 55 to 70 in good health.

This clonotype has more than one count but fewer than ten. The chain combines TRBV20-1 with TRBJ2-1; TRBD2 agrees at 13 bases. The junction had 3 bases not matched to a gene; V was cut back by 3 bases and J by 4 bases. Germline V lookup: CDR1 DFQATT, CDR2 SNEGSKA (reference sequence). CDR3 length equals 15 residues. This CDR3 reads CSARWGLAGYNEQFF. The CDR3 DNA follows: TGCAGTGCTAGGTGGGGACTAGCGGGGTACAATGAGCAGTTCTTC.

The CDR3 coding sequence is TGTGCCAGCAGCCCCCAAATAGCGGGAGCCTACGAGCAGTACTTC. It codes for CASSPQIAGAYEQYF. The chain couples TRBV7-9 to TRBJ2-5, with 9 bases that match TRBD2. TRBJ2-7 explains the end of the DNA better; the J call may be wrong. The germline gives CDR1 SEHNR, CDR2 FQNEAQ (reference sequence). CDR3 size: 15 residues.

The rearrangement uses TRBV28 and TRBJ2-1, with D perhaps matching TRBD1 or TRBD2 (5 bases each). The CDR3 runs 14 residues. Between the trimmed V and J ends, which lost 5 bases and 10 bases, there was a span of 18 bases. In germline, CDR1 is MDHEN, CDR2 SYDVKM. CDR3 sequence reads: CASSQPGPLREQFF. CDR3 nucleotide sequence: TGTGCCAGCAGTCAACCGGGACCCCTCCGAGAGCAGTTCTTC.

In its sample, this clonotype was seen many times. This rearrangement joins TRBV2 to TRBJ2-7; tentatively, D is TRBD2 (6 bases). Germline CDR1 is SNHLY and CDR2 is FYNNEI. Deletions cut 7 bases from V and 4 bases from J, with 20 bases between. CDR3 size: 15 residues. This chain's CDR3 is CASIDGQGGKYEQYF. In DNA form, the CDR3 reads TGTGCCAGCATCGATGGTCAGGGAGGAAAATACGAGCAGTACTTC. Variable domain in full (rest from reference TRBV2 and TRBJ2-7): EPEVTQTPSHQVTQMGQEVILRCVPISNHLYFYWYRQILGQKVEFLVSFYNNEISEKSEIFDDQFSVERPDGSNFTLKIRSTKLEDSAMYFCASIDGQGGKYEQYFGPGTRLTVT.

Concerning this clonotype itself: A read error may account for a junction end that differs from germline. The chain joins TRBV14 to TRBJ2-1; D may be TRBD1 (6 bases). The CDR3 loop spans 17 amino acids. Germline assignment: CDR1 SGHDN and CDR2 FVKESK. Written as DNA, the CDR3 is TGTGCCTGCAGCCAAGATTCCGGGACATGGAGATCCAATGAGCAGTTCTTC. Its protein is CACSQDSGTWRSNEQFF.

Ten or more counts support this clonotype. The rearrangement joins TRBV29-1 to TRBJ2-5; either TRBD1 or TRBD2 may supply D (5 bases each). The germline V gene has CDR1 SQVTM and CDR2 ANQGSEA. CDR3 size: 14 residues. V was pared by 7 bases and J by 5 bases, with 20 bases between. CDR3 protein: CSGKRGVGVETQYF. The DNA of the CDR3 is TGCAGCGGAAAAAGGGGTGTGGGAGTGGAGACCCAGTACTTC.

The chain uses TRBV14 and TRBJ2-3; D gene unclear. The CDR3 runs 13 residues. The V gene lost 5 bases and the J gene lost 5 bases, with 11 bases spanning the gap. The germline V gene has CDR1 SGHDN and CDR2 FVKESK. The CDR3 loop is CASSYNYRDTQYF. In DNA form, the CDR3 reads TGTGCCAGCAGCTACAACTACCGAGATACGCAGTATTTT.

The V gene is TRBV27, the J gene TRBJ2-5, with D possibly being TRBD2 (5 bases). Germline V CDR1 and CDR2: MNHEY, SMNVEV (reference sequence). The CDR3 sequence is 13 residues long. Trimming removed 3 bases from V and 7 bases from J, with 12 bases in between. This CDR3 is CASSFGLEGTQYF. DNA for the CDR3: TGTGCCAGCAGTTTCGGATTAGAGGGGACCCAGTACTTC.

The genes are TRBV29-1 and TRBJ2-3; D unclear. The V gene's germline CDR1 is SQVTM and CDR2 ANQGSEA. V gave up 4 bases and J gave up 2 bases, with 13 bases separating them. CDR3 length: 14 amino acids. The CDR3 protein is CSVAEVGVTDTQYF. The CDR3 DNA is TGCAGCGTTGCGGAAGTCGGTGTCACAGATACGCAGTATTTT.

This clonotype has a handful of counts. The chain is built from TRBV20-1 and TRBJ2-3, with D perhaps matching TRBD1 (6 bases). There are 13 residues in the CDR3. Germline CDR1 DFQATT, CDR2 SNEGSKA (reference sequence). V was cut by 5 bases and J by 1 base, with 10 bases left in between. CDR3 region: CSARRTGTDTQYF. CDR3 DNA sequence: TGCAGTGCTCGCCGGACAGGCACAGATACGCAGTATTTT.